This is a list of T cell receptor beta chains from one sample in a study of human T cells and chemical hapten exposure. MiXCR was run by TCRdb on the RACE reads, yielding one entry per CDR3 protein. The sample lists 350,000 to 400,000 distinct CDR3 sequences, about 6.9% occurring once. The sequencing used whole blood, collected in connection with sensitization to the hapten diphenylcyclopropenone (DPC). The receptors stem from a woman under 30 with alopecia areata. Some clones in this sample may be carry-over from other donors' samples. Each CDR3 is given with its conserved first and last residue. D genes are given only for firm matches. Expanded clones are given a class, and other clones once, few, many or no size at all.

-	TRBV5-5	TRBJ1-2	many	TGTGCCAGCAGCGGCCGGGATACCGAAGTCGGCTATGGCTACACCTTC	CASSGRDTEVGYGYTF
-	TRBV5-1	TRBJ1-3	-	TGCGCCAGCAGCTTCCCAGACTCTGGAAACACCATATATTTT	CASSFPDSGNTIYF
TRBD1	TRBV9	TRBJ2-5	-	TGTGCCAGCAGCGTAGGGACAGGGGAGGAGACCCAGTACTTC	CASSVGTGEETQYF
TRBD1	TRBV7-9	TRBJ1-5	many	TGTGCCAGCAGCTTATCGGACAGGGATAGCAATCAGCCCCAGCATTTT	CASSLSDRDSNQPQHF
-	TRBV12-3/TRBV12-4	TRBJ2-5	-	TGTGCCAGCAGTTCCGGACCATCCCGCAACGAGGCCCAGTACTTC	CASSSGPSRNEAQYF
TRBD1	TRBV9	TRBJ1-6	-	TGTGCCAGCAGCGGAGACTCCGGGACAGTGAATTCACCCCTCCACTTT	CASSGDSGTVNSPLHF
TRBD1	TRBV29-1	TRBJ1-1	many	TGCAGCGCTGTACCGGGACAGCACACTGAAGCTTTCTTT	CSAVPGQHTEAFF
TRBD1	TRBV7-2	TRBJ1-5	many	TGTGCCAGCAGCCCTCTGGGACAGGGTCGCCAGCATTTT	CASSPLGQGRQHF
TRBD2	TRBV19	TRBJ2-7	-	TGTGCCAGTAGTTCAACCCTCGGACTAGCGGGGCCACAGTACTTC	CASSSTLGLAGPQYF
TRBD2	TRBV27	TRBJ2-7	few	TGTGCCAGCAGCTCTGAATGGGGACTAGCGGGAGCCTACGAGCAGTACTTC	CASSSEWGLAGAYEQYF
-	TRBV20-1	TRBJ2-4	-	TGCAGTGCTGGAGGAGGGACCCCCAAAAACATTCAGTACTTC	CSAGGGTPKNIQYF
-	TRBV6-5	TRBJ1-1	many	TGTGCCAGCAGTCAAGAGGGGGGGGCCGGCACTGAAGCTTTCTTT	CASSQEGGAGTEAFF
-	TRBV3-1	TRBJ1-1	many	TGTGCCAGCAGCCCAGACCTAGGGGGGGTAGCTTTCTTT	CASSPDLGGVAFF
-	TRBV7-9	TRBJ2-7	few	TGTGCCAGCAGCGAGGGGACTGACGAGCAGTACTTC	CASSEGTDEQYF
-	TRBV4-1	TRBJ2-3	-	TGCGCCAGCAGCCAAAGCCCCCCAGATACGCAGTATTTT	CASSQSPPDTQYF
TRBD1	TRBV6-2/TRBV6-3	TRBJ2-7	few	TGTGCCAGAGCCAGGGGGCGCGATGGCGAGCAGTACTTC	CARARGRDGEQYF
-	TRBV12-3/TRBV12-4	TRBJ2-7	-	TGTGCCAGCAGTTGGGCTGGAAAGGGTCACGAGCAGTACTTC	CASSWAGKGHEQYF
TRBD2	TRBV4-3	TRBJ2-7	many	TGCGCCAGCAGCCTCTCCTATCTAGCGGGGCCGGGGGCCTACGAGCAGTACTTC	CASSLSYLAGPGAYEQYF
-	TRBV20-1	TRBJ1-5	many	TGCAGTGCTAGAGCTGGGCCTGGAGGGAATCAGCCCCAGCATTTT	CSARAGPGGNQPQHF
-	TRBV6-5	TRBJ1-6	many	TGTGCCAGCAGGCGGGGACAAAATTATTCACCCCTCCACTTT	CASRRGQNYSPLHF
TRBD2	TRBV10-3	TRBJ2-5	-	TGTGCCACCGGGGGGGCGAGAGAGACCCAGTACTTC	CATGGARETQYF
TRBD1	TRBV9	TRBJ1-3	-	TGTGCCAGCAGCGCCCTTACAGGGGGCCGAAACACCATATATTTT	CASSALTGGRNTIYF
-	TRBV7-2	TRBJ2-1	few	TGTGCCAGCAGCTTAGTATCCCGGGCGGACGGGGGGCAGTTCTTC	CASSLVSRADGGQFF
-	TRBV5-8	TRBJ1-4	few	TGTGCCAGCACTTACAGGCAGGGTCGGGAAAAACTGTTTTTT	CASTYRQGREKLFF
-	TRBV5-5	TRBJ2-1	few	TGTGCCAGCAGCTTCTCCCCAAACAGCAACAATGAGCAGTTCTTC	CASSFSPNSNNEQFF
-	TRBV29-1	TRBJ2-1	many	TGCAGCGTTGAGCGCGGAACCTACAATGAGCAGTTCTTC	CSVERGTYNEQFF
-	TRBV20-1	TRBJ1-6	few	TGCAGTGCTTCCGGTCTCGGGGATAATTCACCCCTCCACTTT	CSASGLGDNSPLHF
-	TRBV5-6	TRBJ1-1	-	TGTGCCAGCAGCTGGATCGGGCTTGGCGGCACTGAAGCTTTCTTT	CASSWIGLGGTEAFF
-	TRBV6-5	TRBJ2-3	many	TGTGCCACTTTCACAGATACGCAGTATTTT	CATFTDTQYF
-	TRBV4-3	TRBJ2-2	-	TGCGCCAGCAGCCAAGAGAAAAGCAGGCCCGGGGAGCTGTTTTTT	CASSQEKSRPGELFF
-	TRBV19	TRBJ2-7	few	TGTGCCAGTAGTATTCTCCCAGGGGAAACTTCCTACGAGCAGTACTTC	CASSILPGETSYEQYF
TRBD2	TRBV28	TRBJ2-3	many	TGTGCCACCCACCGGTCGGGGGGATATACGCAGTATTTT	CATHRSGGYTQYF
-	TRBV6-6	TRBJ1-2	few	TGTGCCAGCAGTTACTCACAGGACGAGAACTATGGCTACACCTTC	CASSYSQDENYGYTF
-	TRBV20-1	TRBJ2-7	few	TGCAGTGCTAGTTTACCGGGGACATCGGATAGGAAGTACTTC	CSASLPGTSDRKYF
-	TRBV18	TRBJ2-5	-	TGTGCCAGCTCACCAAGACAGGCCTCCGATGAGACCCAGTACTTC	CASSPRQASDETQYF
TRBD2	TRBV3-1	TRBJ2-5	-	TGTGCCAGCAGGCTAGCGGGGGAAGAGACCCAGTACTTC	CASRLAGEETQYF
TRBD1	TRBV12-3/TRBV12-4	TRBJ1-5	many	TGTGCCAGCAGTACTGTGAAGGGGGCTCAGCCCCAGCATTTT	CASSTVKGAQPQHF
-	TRBV6-1	TRBJ1-1	many	TGTGCCAGCAGTGAAGGTTCCACAGGGAACACTGAAGCTTTCTTT	CASSEGSTGNTEAFF
TRBD1	TRBV2	TRBJ2-7	many	TGTGCCAGCAGCCAGGACCAGACAGGGGGCTACGAGCAGTACTTC	CASSQDQTGGYEQYF
TRBD1	TRBV6-5	TRBJ1-1	-	TGTGCCAGCAGTTATCATTCGGTCGGGACAGGGAGCACTGAAGCTTTCTTT	CASSYHSVGTGSTEAFF
-	TRBV20-1	TRBJ2-3	few	TGCAGTGCTTCCTCGTCCCCGGGGAGTATAGATACGCAGTATTTT	CSASSSPGSIDTQYF
TRBD1	TRBV12-3/TRBV12-4	TRBJ1-3	-	TGTGCCAGCAGTTTCCCCCCCGACAGGGGGCCGGGAAACACCATATATTTT	CASSFPPDRGPGNTIYF